Listed below are T cell receptor beta chains from one sample, sequenced in a study of CXCR3 chemokines and chemotherapy response in bladder cancer. A single record per CDR3 protein comes from TCRdb applying MiXCR to the PCR reads. This sample has fewer than 2,500 distinct CDR3 sequences; around 17% occur once, and the top ten carry less than 30%. Sample collection was performed from a patient whose treatment included neoadjuvant chemotherapy. Receptors originate from a human donor with bladder cancer that responded to neoadjuvant chemotherapy. Each CDR3 is given with its conserved first and last residue. D genes are given only for firm matches. Clone size is not always given. Where it is, it says once, few, many or a class for expanded clones.

cdr3_aa cdr3_nt d_call clone_size j_call v_call
CASSGDSNEQFF TGTGCCAGCAGCGGGGACAGCAATGAGCAGTTCTTC TRBD1 medium-sized TRBJ2-1 TRBV5-6
CASSLDGGTDEQYF TGTGCCAGCAGCTTAGATGGCGGGACAGATGAGCAGTACTTC . medium-sized TRBJ2-7 TRBV7-2
CASSRELGTGELFF TGTGCCAGTTCGAGGGAACTGGGCACCGGGGAGCTGTTTTTT . medium-sized TRBJ2-2 TRBV6-5
CASSVGTANNEQFF TGTGCCAGTAGTGTAGGGACAGCAAACAATGAGCAGTTCTTC TRBD1 medium-sized TRBJ2-1 TRBV19
CASTPREGNAAPSEQFF TGTGCCAGCACCCCCCGGGAGGGCAATGCCGCCCCATCAGAGCAGTTCTTC TRBD2 medium-sized TRBJ2-1 TRBV5-6
CASSQTSGPYNEQFF TGTGCCAGTAGTCAAACTAGCGGACCCTACAATGAGCAGTTCTTC TRBD2 . TRBJ2-1 TRBV19
CASSLRDPKRKAFF TGTGCCAGCAGCCTCCGGGACCCAAAAAGGAAAGCTTTCTTT . many TRBJ1-1 TRBV28
CARSLGQYYEQYF TGTGCCAGAAGCTTGGGACAGTACTACGAGCAGTACTTC . . TRBJ2-7 TRBV5-3
CASSLARASGSTGELFF TGTGCCAGCAGCTTAGCGAGGGCTAGCGGGAGTACCGGGGAGCTGTTTTTT TRBD2 medium-sized TRBJ2-2 TRBV7-9
CASSPGQGRLNEQFF TGTGCCAGCAGCCCCGGACAGGGGAGATTGAATGAGCAGTTCTTC TRBD1 many TRBJ2-1 TRBV13
CASSPLQENYEQYF TGTGCCAGCAGCCCTCTACAGGAAAACTACGAGCAGTACTTC . many TRBJ2-7 TRBV27
CASSSGAGGNQPQHF TGTGCCAGCAGCTCCGGGGCAGGAGGCAATCAGCCCCAGCATTTT . . TRBJ1-5 TRBV7-9
CASMGAGGVTEAFF TGTGCCAGTATGGGGGCAGGGGGAGTCACTGAAGCTTTCTTT TRBD1 large TRBJ1-1 TRBV19
CASSVTQGSGYTF TGTGCCAGCAGCGTTACACAGGGGTCTGGCTACACCTTC TRBD1 many TRBJ1-2 TRBV5-4
CSARASGTGVSGELFF TGCAGTGCTAGAGCTTCCGGGACAGGGGTATCCGGGGAGCTGTTTTTT TRBD1 few TRBJ2-2 TRBV20-1
CASSLAWGQENYGYTF TGTGCCAGCAGCTTAGCATGGGGACAGGAAAACTATGGCTACACCTTC TRBD1 . TRBJ1-2 TRBV7-2
CASSISPVYEQYF TGTGCCAGTAGTATATCCCCAGTCTACGAGCAGTACTTC . medium-sized TRBJ2-7 TRBV19